Reported below is one T cell receptor beta chain. The specificity of this receptor is unknown. Base qualities are missing; no much larger clone stands one base away. In total, approximately 690 healthy bone marrow donors made up the cohort. At the time of sampling, all cohort members were nominally healthy, though unrecorded immune exposures were likely present. The donor tested CMV seropositive and was one of the 289 seropositive cohort members. Every donor gave a peripheral blood sample, and the peripheral blood mononuclear cells from that sample were used for TCR beta sequencing. Genomic DNA extraction from the blood cell samples was performed with the Qiagen DNeasy Blood Extraction Kit. The data stem from a study of cytomegalovirus exposure and HLA in healthy donors (dated by TCRdb to 2017 to 2019). Looking at the study overall: In an earlier analysis of 587 of the donors, about 260 Gb of sequence data and 100 million or so unique TCR beta sequences from 180 million or so T cells were reported. Of the roughly 400 genotyped donors, over 80% were placed in the genetic ancestry cluster associated with self-reported Caucasian donors. Around 330 gigabases of sequencing data and tens of millions of unique TCR sequences made up an early release that covered roughly 670 HLA-typed donors. Along with the approximately 670-subject first cohort, a separate validation cohort of around 110 different subjects was used. Typing coverage differed by locus: A, B, C, DRB1 and DQB1 were typed in roughly 620-640 donors, DQA1 in 500 to 550, DPA1 in over 600, and DPB1 in 472. A later analysis re-analyzed previously published TCR beta repertoires from roughly 690 donors and added high-resolution HLA genotyping to study TCR occurrence patterns. A later genetic analysis used genome-wide SNP genotypes for about 60% of the 666 donors, treating that subset as a discovery cohort. A handful of DR-DQ haplotypes were handled as single units for association and clustering because linkage in the cohort was strong. In the later analysis, no new phenotypic data were used to find candidate immune exposures; instead, reliance was placed on TCR beta sequences and their occurrence across donors. The study used immunosequencing to profile the T cell repertoires of around 600 subjects and linked those repertoires to cytomegalovirus serostatus. In an earlier analysis of roughly 600 of the donors, high-throughput TCR beta sequencing was used to judge whether each TCR beta V gene segment behaved as functional or pseudogenic. HLA typing covered class I and class II loci at four-digit resolution. All discovery cohort repertoires had been generated using a single sequencing platform. On average, around 230,000 unique TCR beta nucleotide sequences were sequenced per donor among a few hundred genotyped donors of the cohort, with 15% to 20% of those sequences being non-productive. The aim of the study was to test whether cataloging public T cell receptors could identify signatures of past pathogen exposure. Alongside the repertoire data, information on donor age, sex, ethnicity and CMV serostatus was compiled. High-throughput TCR immunosequencing, statistical association of individual TCRs with disease status, and machine learning were combined to predict cytomegalovirus infection status.

Based on the germline V gene, the CDR1 and CDR2 sequences are SGHRS and YFSETQ. At the junction V is shortened by 3 bases and J by 11 bases, with 17 bases in between. There are 13 amino acids in the CDR3, from cysteine to phenylalanine inclusive. This entry keeps only the CDR3 DNA: 39 bases, framed from base 1. Findings and caveats that apply to the study as a whole: In vitro tests confirmed that a few of the cytomegalovirus-associated TCR beta chains recognize cytomegalovirus antigens. Linkage disequilibrium might explain the correlated functional status among segregating V segments, but an unknown experimental factor could not be ruled out. A further reported finding was that TCR beta sequences accurately predicted the HLA-A and HLA-B alleles for most subjects in the first cohort. In a later analysis, several top co-occurrence clusters were reported to appear linked to parvovirus B19, influenza, CMV and Epstein-Barr virus. Only TCR beta chains were sequenced in this cohort, and the absence of alpha or paired-chain data limited detectable features. The study gave a list of 150 to 200 TCR beta chains associated with cytomegalovirus. According to a later genetic analysis, donors in an Asian-associated ancestry cluster had fewer N-insertions in productive TCRs than the approximately 690-donor mean. Sequencing depth was assumed to be roughly uniform across donors in the presence/absence analyses, though that assumption may not hold. The classifier was reported to diagnose cytomegalovirus status with high specificity and sensitivity in both the original cohort and the validation cohort. Strong co-occurrence of HLA alleles, especially DR and DQ, made assigning TCR associations to individual alleles difficult. In an earlier analysis of some 500 of the donors, most TCR beta V segments appeared in productive rearrangements about 87% or about 30% of the time, broadly matching IMGT annotations. Most TCR sequences were seen in very few donors, while some public TCRs were found in many individuals. According to a later analysis, most CMV-associated TCR beta chains appeared to be HLA-restricted, and the HLA associations seemed to be driven largely by CMV exposure. A group of highly shared sequence variants was considered likely to be a technical artifact of the sequencing pipeline. HLA typing was unavailable for some donors at each locus, so association tests used only the typed subset. Because the 87-base-pair reads could not distinguish some IMGT-functional V segments, including TRBV6-2 and TRBV6-3, those segments were excluded. In a later analysis, 16,951 TCR beta sequences were associated with specific HLA alleles at a false discovery rate of 0.05. The authors suggested that the approach could potentially be generalized to other disease states and immunological phenotypes. Compared with equally common non-associated chains, HLA-associated TCR beta chains in a later analysis were more clonally expanded and had lower generation probabilities. In a later analysis, the rate of TCR association differed among HLA loci, with DRB1 alleles having the most associated TCRs and HLA-C alleles having the fewest. CMV serostatus was the only immune exposure information available for the cohort. In a later genetic analysis, a missense DCLRE1C variant was associated with V-gene and J-gene trimming of TCR beta chains, and the association was replicated in an independent cohort. Over 15 rarely observed V segments, including chromosome 9 orphons, were excluded from the earlier analysis of about 500 of the donors because counts were too low.

The method behind the library was the immunoSEQ multiplex PCR assay. For the multiplex PCR, a mixture combining 60 forward primers for TCR Vbeta segments and 13 reverse primers for TCR Jbeta segments was used. Amplification of the CDR3 region of rearranged TCR beta genes was performed with a multiplex PCR assay on genomic DNA. On the Illumina HiSeq System, the amplified TCR beta libraries were sequenced as 87-base-pair reads. Per the authors' processing: Across the 500 to 700 repertoires, a later analysis counted around 80 million unique TCR beta chains, roughly 11 million of which were shared by at least two donors. Raw reads were error-corrected and collapsed into unique sequences with a nearest-neighbor algorithm that merged closely related sequences to remove PCR and sequencing errors. CDR3 sequences were aligned to IMGT reference sequences to assign V, D and J gene segments. Each retained sequence needed at least a six-nucleotide match to both a V gene segment and a J gene segment. A rearrangement was called productive if the CDR3 had no stop codons and remained in frame with V and J, and every other rearrangement was called non-productive. CDR3 was defined by IMGT convention, running from the second conserved V-encoded cysteine to the conserved J-encoded phenylalanine. In an earlier analysis of 550 to 650 of the donors, sequences lacking an unambiguous match to a single V gene segment were excluded. In an earlier analysis of several hundred of the donors, V segments were called functional above 56.7% productive rearrangements and were called segregating when the between-donor standard deviation exceeded 5%. A statistical classification framework was built to diagnose cytomegalovirus status from the catalog of TCR beta chain sequences. A later analysis assigned V and J genes by comparing TCR nucleotide sequences with IMGT/GENE-DB human TR gene sequences. A later analysis assigned CDR3 sequences and most-parsimonious VDJ recombination scenarios with the TCRdist pipeline. A later analysis defined each TCR beta chain by its CDR3 amino acid sequence plus V-gene family, and excluded reads lacking a unique V-gene family. In a later analysis, 550 to 650 highly shared, low-generation-probability nucleotide sequences were removed to address suspected cross-contamination and a sequencing artifact. For each public chain, a later analysis derived a clonal expansion index from normalized ranks of inferred template counts within each repertoire. Generation probabilities in a later analysis came from a VDJ recombination model fitted to out-of-frame rearrangements, and those results were checked against IGoR. In a later analysis, TCR-TCR, TCR-HLA and TCR-CMV co-occurrence was scored with hypergeometric tests, and a repertoire-size bias correction was applied to TCR pairs. A later analysis estimated false discovery rates by permuting HLA or CMV assignments 20 times. In a later analysis, co-occurring TCRs were grouped with DBSCAN, and TCRdist sequence similarity was added when clustering was performed within HLA-allele-positive subsets. Repertoires with fewer than 30,000 or more than 120,000 public chains were left out of co-occurrence clustering, as were several repertoires with anomalous nucleotide sharing. The clones in this table, taken by TCRdb from immuneACCESS, are in-frame only. Not every clone is retained; where verified, under half of the shortfall comes from an unresolved V gene, and the cause of the rest is unknown. The V and J calls and clone size come from that table; D and trimming were worked out from the DNA. The sample table shows about 190,000 clones, and 78% are seen once. 13% to 15% of the sample is held by the ten biggest clonotypes.

The rearrangement combines TRBV5-1 with TRBJ1-1, with no D gene named confidently. This TCR came from a woman under 40 in good health and CMV-seropositive. Sequences were obtained from PBMCs. The CDR3 in this case is CASSSSDPLGAFF. The sequenced DNA: TGCGCCAGCAGCTCGTCCGACCCGCTCGGGGCTTTCTTT.